Here is one TCR beta chain with its context. Its antigen remains unidentified. This CDR3 region has 12 residues. The germline V gene encodes CDR1 MDHEN and CDR2 SYDVKM. Trimming pared 2 bases from V and 4 bases from J, leaving 2 bases between. These data belong to a study of beta chain features in type 1 diabetes. Overall study results and limits: When VDJ junctions were examined, type 1 diabetes patients showed fewer insertions and more deletions.

cDNA synthesis used the whole RNA isolate, giving expressed TCRB sequences. Here immunoSEQ multiplex PCR was the method, and the copy in TCRdb shows in-frame clones only, minus some. The data contain 310,000 or so clones, less than 9.5% of them singletons. This TCR was recovered from a woman between 18 and 30 years old in good health. The V gene is TRBV28, the J gene TRBJ2-2; no reliable D call. The sample consisted of central memory CD4+ T cells from blood. DNA for the CDR3: TGTGCCAGCAGTTTAGGCACCGGGGAGCTGTTTTTT. Translating it yields CASSLGTGELFF.